These 20 T cell receptor beta chains share one sample of origin, sequenced in a study of T cells expressing NK-cell markers. TCRdb processed the 5' RACE reads again and assigns one entry to each CDR3 protein, with no DNA. The sample has about 140,000 distinct CDR3 sequences. Sequencing input: blood T cells: a sorted CD56 or NKG2C T cell subset, CD4+ or CD8+ T cells, or bulk PBMC T cells (not recorded which). The receptors stem from a man aged 18 to 30 in good health.

This chain uses TRBV2 with TRBJ2-7. Germline V lookup: CDR1 SNHLY, CDR2 FYNNEI. The CDR3 totals 15 residues. This chain's CDR3 is CASSEALGQDYEQYF.

This chain links TRBV30 with TRBJ2-5. CDR1 is GTSNPN and CDR2 is SVGIG in the germline V gene (reference sequence). This CDR3 comprises 15 residues. CDR3 region: CAWSSAETYQETQYF.

This clonotype is identified as medium-sized from frequency. The CDR3 here is CASSWEGRSTDTQYF. The chain links TRBV5-5 to TRBJ2-3. The CDR3 totals 15 residues. Germline V gene data show CDR1 as SGHKS and CDR2 as YYEKEE (reference sequence).

The rearrangement joins TRBV10-3 to TRBJ2-1. Germline V gives CDR1 ENHRY, CDR2 SYGVKD. This CDR3 is 13 amino acids long. CDR3 region: CAISGKINNEQFF.

The chain recombines TRBV5-6 with TRBJ1-1. In germline, CDR1 is SGHDT, CDR2 YYEEEE. The CDR3 runs to 15 residues. The CDR3 reads CASSLGGGSAFEAFF.

The chain recombines TRBV4-2 with TRBJ2-7. The germline CDR1 and CDR2 sequences are LGHNA and YNFKEQ. The CDR3 loop spans 15 amino acids. The CDR3 protein is CASSQGEQLNYEQYF.

The J gene is TRBJ2-7, the V gene TRBV29-1; TCRdb selects TRBD1, and the lack of DNA leaves this call unchecked. This CDR3 region has 13 residues. Germline CDR1 SQVTM, CDR2 ANQGSEA. The CDR3 region is CSVGLPGRYEQYF.

This sequence joins TRBV20-1 and TRBJ2-2. The CDR3 consists of 13 residues. Germline values: CDR1 DFQATT, CDR2 SNEGSKA (reference sequence). The CDR3 sequence: CSARDLRAGELFF.

The chain employs TRBV7-2 and TRBJ2-7; the D call from TCRdb, TRBD2, cannot be confirmed without DNA. Per the germline V gene, CDR1 is SGHTA and CDR2 is FQGNSA. The length of the CDR3 is 14 residues. The CDR3 protein is CASSFGGLWYEQYF. Full variable domain (rest looked up from reference TRBV7-2 and TRBJ2-7): GAGVSQSPSNKVTEKGKDVELRCDPISGHTALYWYRQSLGQGLEFLIYFQGNSAPDKSGLPSDRFSAERTGGSVSTLTIQRTQQEDSAVYLCASSFGGLWYEQYFGPGTRLTVT.

This chain joins TRBV2 and TRBJ2-1; the D gene TCRdb calls, TRBD2, cannot be checked with no DNA. Germline values: CDR1 SNHLY, CDR2 FYNNEI. This CDR3 is 14 amino acids long. The CDR3 is CAGKAPSERNEQFF.

J is TRBJ2-3 and V is TRBV6-5; no DNA is available, so the TRBD1 call from TCRdb remains unchecked. Germline CDR1 MNHEY, CDR2 SVGAGI. This CDR3 region has 11 residues. This CDR3 reads CARSPGTAQYF.

The chain employs TRBV20-1 and TRBJ2-3; TCRdb's assignment of TRBD1 cannot be checked, as there is no DNA. This CDR3 contains 14 residues. Germline CDR1 and CDR2: DFQATT and SNEGSKA (reference sequence). This CDR3 is CSASDGASGDTQYF.

This chain joins TRBV20-1 and TRBJ1-2; TCRdb reports TRBD1, a call that lacks DNA to check it against. CDR1 and CDR2 (germline): DFQATT, SNEGSKA (reference sequence). CDR3 size: 13 residues. Here the CDR3 reads CSVLSDRNYGYTF.

The CDR3 sequence: CSARDYSGLVDEQFF. V is TRBV20-1 and J is TRBJ2-1; TCRdb lists TRBD1, though no DNA is available to test this call. The CDR3 has 15 amino acids. Per germline, CDR1 DFQATT and CDR2 SNEGSKA (reference sequence).

This sequence joins TRBV7-9 and TRBJ1-3. Germline V gives CDR1 SEHNR, CDR2 FQNEAQ (reference sequence). There are 14 residues in the CDR3. The CDR3 sequence: CASSLITSGNTIYF.

The chain uses TRBV29-1 and TRBJ2-3; the D call from TCRdb, TRBD1, cannot be confirmed without DNA. The CDR3 runs 13 residues. From germline, CDR1 is SQVTM and CDR2 ANQGSEA. CDR3 sequence: CSSLGGDTDTQYF.

The chain carries TRBV11-1 and TRBJ2-1; TCRdb's D gene call, TRBD2, goes unchecked for lack of DNA. The germline V gene has CDR1 SGHAT and CDR2 FQDESV (reference sequence). The CDR3 extends over 19 amino acids. CDR3 in amino acids: CASSLPLRVADSSYNEQFF.

This chain connects TRBV25-1 to TRBJ2-7; absent DNA, TCRdb's TRBD1 call cannot be checked. The CDR3 has 15 amino acids. The germline gives CDR1 MGHDK, CDR2 SYGVNS. The CDR3 here is CASSVGTGETYEQYF.

This chain uses TRBV19 with TRBJ1-5. CDR3 length equals 12 residues. In germline, CDR1 is LNHDA, CDR2 SQIVND (reference sequence). The CDR3 loop reads CASSISPGAQHF.

The genes are TRBV20-1 and TRBJ1-1; TCRdb's D gene call, TRBD1, goes unchecked for lack of DNA. The CDR3 has 13 amino acids. Germline V gives CDR1 DFQATT, CDR2 SNEGSKA (reference sequence). The CDR3 loop is CSARGPDSTEAFF.